Listed below are T cell receptor beta chains from one sample, sequenced in a study of blood T cell repertoires in COVID-19. This table comes from immunoSEQ multiplex PCR, and its TCRdb copy is limited to in-frame clones, with some not included. The table includes 100,000 to 150,000 clones, 70% to 90% detected once. Input material: peripheral blood. The receptors were gathered from a woman aged 45 to 65 with acute or convalescent COVID-19. Both conserved end residues are part of each CDR3. Each record gives: clone size, V gene, D gene, CDR3 length, J gene, CDR3 DNA, CDR3 protein. The D gene is left open where the match is weak. Part of the rows lack a size; the others show once, few, many or a class for expanded clones.

size: .; V: TRBV5-1; D: TRBD2; length: 15; J: TRBJ2-5; DNA: TGCGCCAGCAGCTTGACTAGCGGCCCTCAAGAGACCCAGTACTTC; CDR3: CASSLTSGPQETQYF
size: .; V: TRBV5-1; D: TRBD1; length: 15; J: TRBJ1-6; DNA: TGCGCCAGCAGCTTGGAGACAGGGGGCTATTCACCCCTCCACTTT; CDR3: CASSLETGGYSPLHF
size: .; V: TRBV7-8; D: .; length: 16; J: TRBJ1-5; DNA: TGTGCCAGCAGCTTAGCCAGGCTGGGTAGCAATCAGCCCCAGCATTTT; CDR3: CASSLARLGSNQPQHF
size: .; V: TRBV5-1; D: TRBD2; length: 16; J: TRBJ2-3; DNA: TGCGCCAGCGGGACCGGGACTAGCATTCGGGCAGATACGCAGTATTTT; CDR3: CASGTGTSIRADTQYF
size: .; V: TRBV11-2; D: TRBD1; length: 15; J: TRBJ2-1; DNA: TGTGCCAGCAGCTTTCGGACAGGTACCTACAATGAGCAGTTCTTC; CDR3: CASSFRTGTYNEQFF
size: once; V: TRBV3-1/TRBV3-2; D: TRBD2; length: 13; J: TRBJ2-7; DNA: TGTGCCAGCAGCCTGACTAGCAGTTACGAGCAGTACTTC; CDR3: CASSLTSSYEQYF
size: .; V: TRBV18; D: .; length: 14; J: TRBJ1-1; DNA: TGTGCCAGCTCAATCGACGGGAAGAACACTGAAGCTTTCTTT; CDR3: CASSIDGKNTEAFF
size: .; V: TRBV28; D: .; length: 15; J: TRBJ2-2; DNA: TGTGCCAGCAGCCACACTAGCAGTGACACCGGGGAGCTGTTTTTT; CDR3: CASSHTSSDTGELFF
size: .; V: TRBV21-1; D: .; length: 16; J: TRBJ1-5; DNA: TGTGCCAGCAGCAAATTGGAGACAGGGATAAATCAGCCCCAGCATTTT; CDR3: CASSKLETGINQPQHF
size: .; V: TRBV29-1; D: TRBD1; length: 15; J: TRBJ1-2; DNA: TGCAGCGTTTTAGAGCAGGGGGCGATAGGACATGGCTACACCTTC; CDR3: CSVLEQGAIGHGYTF
size: .; V: TRBV6-5; D: TRBD1; length: 13; J: TRBJ1-5; DNA: TGTGCCAGCAGAGGACAGGGGCATCAGCCCCAGCATTTT; CDR3: CASRGQGHQPQHF
size: .; V: TRBV20-1; D: TRBD1; length: 11; J: TRBJ2-4; DNA: TGCAGTGCTACCAGCCGGGACAGACAGTACTTC; CDR3: CSATSRDRQYF
size: .; V: TRBV5-6; D: TRBD2; length: 15; J: TRBJ2-5; DNA: TGTGCCAGCAGCTCTAGCGGAGGATTCCAAGAGACCCAGTACTTC; CDR3: CASSSSGGFQETQYF
size: .; V: TRBV3-1/TRBV3-2; D: .; length: 14; J: TRBJ2-5; DNA: TGTGCCAGCAGCCAAGGACTATCCTTAGAGACCCAGTACTTC; CDR3: CASSQGLSLETQYF
size: .; V: TRBV6-2/TRBV6-3; D: TRBD2; length: 18; J: TRBJ2-1; DNA: TGTGCCAGCAGTTACACACGGGGACTAGCGGGTCAGTACAATGAGCAGTTCTTC; CDR3: CASSYTRGLAGQYNEQFF
size: .; V: TRBV4-2; D: .; length: 13; J: TRBJ1-1; DNA: TGTGCCAGCAGCGTCCCAGGGAACACTGAAGCTTTCTTT; CDR3: CASSVPGNTEAFF
size: .; V: TRBV7-3; D: .; length: 13; J: TRBJ1-1; DNA: TGTGCCAGCAGCGTCGACAGGAACACTGAAGCTTTCTTT; CDR3: CASSVDRNTEAFF
size: .; V: TRBV24-1; D: TRBD1; length: 15; J: TRBJ2-7; DNA: TGTGCCACCAGTTCCGGGACAGGGACATCCTACGAGCAGTACTTC; CDR3: CATSSGTGTSYEQYF
size: .; V: TRBV20-1; D: .; length: 12; J: TRBJ1-1; DNA: TGCAGTGCTAGTCGGGGGGACACTGAAGCTTTCTTT; CDR3: CSASRGDTEAFF
size: .; V: TRBV14; D: .; length: 13; J: TRBJ1-1; DNA: TGTGCCAGCAGCCCTTACAGGGAGACTGAAGCTTTCTTT; CDR3: CASSPYRETEAFF
size: .; V: TRBV6-5; D: .; length: 15; J: TRBJ2-7; DNA: TGTGCCAGCAGTCTTGACCGGGCCCAGGGGTACGAGCAGTACTTC; CDR3: CASSLDRAQGYEQYF
size: .; V: TRBV5-4; D: .; length: 14; J: TRBJ1-1; DNA: TGTGCCAGCAGCTCCGAATCTATGAACACTGAAGCTTTCTTT; CDR3: CASSSESMNTEAFF
size: few; V: TRBV30; D: .; length: 12; J: TRBJ1-1; DNA: TGTGCCTGGAGTGGTCAAAATACTGAAGCTTTCTTT; CDR3: CAWSGQNTEAFF
size: .; V: TRBV7-2; D: TRBD2; length: 14; J: TRBJ2-1; DNA: TGTGCCAGCAGCTTTGGGACTAGCGACAATGAGCAGTTCTTC; CDR3: CASSFGTSDNEQFF
size: .; V: TRBV7-9; D: .; length: 16; J: TRBJ1-5; DNA: TGTGCCAGCAGCTTAGCTTCAGGGGCGTCAGGTCAGCCCCAGCATTTT; CDR3: CASSLASGASGQPQHF
size: once; V: TRBV15; D: .; length: 15; J: TRBJ1-3; DNA: TGTGCCACCAGCGAGGCGCGAAGCTCTGGAAACACCATATATTTT; CDR3: CATSEARSSGNTIYF
size: .; V: TRBV28; D: .; length: 15; J: TRBJ1-5; DNA: TGTGCCAGCAGCCCAGGGGATACGAGCAATCAGCCCCAGCATTTT; CDR3: CASSPGDTSNQPQHF
size: .; V: TRBV2; D: TRBD1; length: 14; J: TRBJ1-3; DNA: TGTGCCAGCAGATGGGACAGGGGTGGAAACACCATATATTTT; CDR3: CASRWDRGGNTIYF
size: .; V: TRBV30; D: .; length: 13; J: TRBJ1-5; DNA: TGTGCCTGGAGTGTAGGAGATAATCAGCCCCAGCATTTT; CDR3: CAWSVGDNQPQHF